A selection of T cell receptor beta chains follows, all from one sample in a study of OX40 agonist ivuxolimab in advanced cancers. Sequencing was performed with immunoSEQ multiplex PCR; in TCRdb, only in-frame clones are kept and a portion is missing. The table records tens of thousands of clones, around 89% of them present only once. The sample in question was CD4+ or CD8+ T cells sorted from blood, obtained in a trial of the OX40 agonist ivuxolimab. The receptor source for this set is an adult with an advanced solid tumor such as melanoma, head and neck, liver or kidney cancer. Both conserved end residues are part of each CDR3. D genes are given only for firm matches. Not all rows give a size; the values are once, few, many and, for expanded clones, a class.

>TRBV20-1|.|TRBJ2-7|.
CSADYYEQYF
TGCAGTGCCGATTATTACGAGCAGTACTTC
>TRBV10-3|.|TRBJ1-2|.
CAISADGGVGGYTF
TGTGCCATCAGTGCGGACGGAGGGGTTGGGGGCTACACCTTC
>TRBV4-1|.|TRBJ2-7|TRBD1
CASSQGTGSSYEQYF
TGCGCCAGCAGCCAGGGGACAGGGAGCTCCTACGAGCAGTACTTC
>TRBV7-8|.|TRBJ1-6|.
CASSSRTGTNSPLHF
TGTGCCAGCAGCTCCAGGACCGGGACAAATTCACCCCTCCACTTT
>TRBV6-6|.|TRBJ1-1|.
CASSYSILGRFTEAFF
TGTGCCAGCAGTTACTCGATTCTGGGTCGGTTCACTGAAGCTTTCTTT
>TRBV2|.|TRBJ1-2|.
CASSVDRREGYTF
TGTGCCAGCAGTGTGGACAGAAGGGAGGGCTACACCTTC
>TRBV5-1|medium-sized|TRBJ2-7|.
CASSPGLGYEQYF
TGCGCCAGCAGCCCAGGGTTGGGCTACGAGCAGTACTTC
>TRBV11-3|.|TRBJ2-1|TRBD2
CASSLRLAVFNEQFF
TGTGCCAGCAGCCTGCGGCTAGCGGTATTCAATGAGCAGTTCTTC
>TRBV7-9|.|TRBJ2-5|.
CASSRSTGQETQYF
TGTGCCAGCAGCCGATCGACAGGCCAAGAGACCCAGTACTTC
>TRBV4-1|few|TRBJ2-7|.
CASSQDQGFYEQYF
TGCGCCAGCAGCCAAGATCAGGGGTTCTACGAGCAGTACTTC
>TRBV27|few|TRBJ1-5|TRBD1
CASSPWGQINSNQPQHF
TGTGCCAGCAGCCCCTGGGGACAGATAAATAGCAATCAGCCCCAGCATTTT
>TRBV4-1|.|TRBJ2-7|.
CASSHEGAYEQYF
TGCGCCAGCAGCCATGAGGGGGCCTACGAGCAGTACTTC
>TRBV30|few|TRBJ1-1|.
CAWSVGNTEAFF
TGTGCCTGGAGTGTCGGGAACACTGAAGCTTTCTTT
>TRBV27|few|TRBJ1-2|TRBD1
CASSRTGWDPNYGYTF
TGTGCCAGCAGCCGGACAGGGTGGGATCCTAACTATGGCTACACCTTC
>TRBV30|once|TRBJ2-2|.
CACMIYTGELFF
TGTGCCTGCATGATCTACACCGGGGAGCTGTTTTTT
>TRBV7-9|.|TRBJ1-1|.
CASSLVAGITEAFF
TGTGCCAGCAGCTTGGTAGCAGGGATAACTGAAGCTTTCTTT
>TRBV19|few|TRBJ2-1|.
CATRRGYNEQFF
TGTGCCACCCGGAGGGGTTACAATGAGCAGTTCTTC
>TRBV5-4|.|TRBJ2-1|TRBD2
CASSLAGGRGLYNEQFF
TGTGCCAGCAGCTTGGCTGGCGGGAGGGGTCTATACAATGAGCAGTTCTTC
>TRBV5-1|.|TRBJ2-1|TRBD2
CASRPAGGLNEQFF
TGCGCCAGCAGGCCAGCGGGAGGCCTCAATGAGCAGTTCTTC
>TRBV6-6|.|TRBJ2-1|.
CASSYSGQYNEQFF
TGTGCCAGCAGTTATAGCGGACAATACAATGAGCAGTTCTTC
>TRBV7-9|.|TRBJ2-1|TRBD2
CASSSGTSGRDEQFF
TGTGCCAGCAGCAGCGGGACTAGCGGGAGGGATGAGCAGTTCTTC
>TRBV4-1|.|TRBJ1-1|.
CASSQRGGNTEAFF
TGCGCCAGCAGCCAACGAGGGGGGAACACTGAAGCTTTCTTT
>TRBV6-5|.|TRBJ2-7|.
CASSYGWGGYEQYF
TGTGCCAGCAGTTATGGGTGGGGAGGCTACGAGCAGTACTTC
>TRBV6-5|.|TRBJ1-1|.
CASRYLPSAEAFF
TGTGCCAGCAGATACCTCCCTTCGGCTGAAGCTTTCTTT
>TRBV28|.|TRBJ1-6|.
CASSGGLAGWSPLHF
TGTGCCAGCAGTGGGGGTTTGGCCGGTTGGTCACCCCTCCACTTT
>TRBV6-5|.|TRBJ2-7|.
CASSYSDDNYEQYF
TGTGCCAGCAGTTACTCGGACGACAATTACGAGCAGTACTTC
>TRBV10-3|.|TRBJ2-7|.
CAISLSRSFYEQYF
TGTGCCATCAGCCTCTCGAGAAGCTTCTACGAGCAGTACTTC
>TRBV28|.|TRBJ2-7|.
CASSLRGGYEQYF
TGTGCCAGCAGTTTAAGGGGCGGCTACGAGCAGTACTTC
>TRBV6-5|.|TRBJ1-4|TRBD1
CASSVGTGNEKLFF
TGTGCCAGCAGTGTAGGGACAGGCAACGAAAAACTGTTTTTT
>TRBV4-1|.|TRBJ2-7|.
CASSQDTSYEQYF
TGCGCCAGCAGCCAAGACACCTCCTACGAGCAGTACTTC
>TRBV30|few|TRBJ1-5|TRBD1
CAWSPGQGGQPQHF
TGTGCCTGGAGTCCGGGACAGGGAGGTCAGCCCCAGCATTTT
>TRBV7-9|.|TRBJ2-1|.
CASSLEAGLNYNEQFF
TGTGCCAGCAGCTTAGAGGCAGGACTTAACTACAATGAGCAGTTCTTC
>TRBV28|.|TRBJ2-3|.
CASSLPQSRTDTQYF
TGTGCCAGCAGTTTACCCCAGTCCCGCACAGATACGCAGTATTTT
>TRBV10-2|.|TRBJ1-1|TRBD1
CASRPGTGITEAFF
TGCGCCAGCAGACCCGGGACAGGGATCACTGAAGCTTTCTTT
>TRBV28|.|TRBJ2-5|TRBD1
CASSYPGQQGETQYF
TGTGCCAGCAGCTATCCGGGACAGCAGGGTGAGACCCAGTACTTC
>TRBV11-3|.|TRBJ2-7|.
CASSLAGSSDEQYF
TGTGCCAGCAGCTTAGCGGGGTCTAGCGACGAGCAGTACTTC